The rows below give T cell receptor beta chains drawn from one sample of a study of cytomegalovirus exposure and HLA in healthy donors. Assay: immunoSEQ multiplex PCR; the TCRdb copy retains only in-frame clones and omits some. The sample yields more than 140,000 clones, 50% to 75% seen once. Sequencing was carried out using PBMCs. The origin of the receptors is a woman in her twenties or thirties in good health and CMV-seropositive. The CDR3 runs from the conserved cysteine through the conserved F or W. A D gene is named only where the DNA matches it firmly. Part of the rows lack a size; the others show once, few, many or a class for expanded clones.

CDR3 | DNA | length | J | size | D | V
CASSRDRETETTIYF | TGCGCCAGCAGTCGGGACAGGGAAACTGAAACAACCATATATTTT | 15 | TRBJ1-3 | NA | TRBD1 | TRBV10-1
CASSSGQYQETQYF | TGTGCCAGCAGCTCGGGACAGTACCAAGAGACCCAGTACTTC | 14 | TRBJ2-5 | NA | TRBD1 | TRBV2
CASTPGQLSTKNIQYF | TGTGCCAGCACCCCGGGACAGCTATCGACCAAAAACATTCAGTACTTC | 16 | TRBJ2-4 | NA | TRBD1 | TRBV2
CASSRAGRGGGLGELFF | TGCGCCAGCAGCCGAGCCGGGCGCGGGGGGGGCCTCGGGGAGCTGTTTTTT | 17 | TRBJ2-2 | NA | TRBD2 | TRBV5-1
CASSAGGNTIYF | TGTGCCAGCAGTGCCGGTGGAAACACCATATATTTT | 12 | TRBJ1-3 | few | NA | TRBV6-1
CASSRGLIGSAFF | TGTGCCAGCAGCCGAGGGTTAATCGGATCGGCTTTCTTT | 13 | TRBJ1-1 | few | NA | TRBV7-2
CASSEDLDNTYGYTF | TGTGCCAGCAGTGAAGATCTGGACAACACCTATGGCTACACCTTC | 15 | TRBJ1-2 | NA | NA | TRBV6-1
CASSSGSGPYGYTF | TGTGCCAGCAGCTCGGGATCAGGTCCCTATGGCTACACCTTC | 14 | TRBJ1-2 | few | NA | TRBV7-8
CASSQRLAAYTEQYF | TGCGCCAGCAGTCAACGACTAGCGGCCTATACGGAGCAGTACTTC | 15 | TRBJ2-7 | once | TRBD2 | TRBV5-1
CASNRGAFNEKLFF | TGTGCCAGCAATCGGGGAGCCTTTAATGAAAAACTGTTTTTT | 14 | TRBJ1-4 | NA | NA | TRBV28
CASSDQTDILHYGYTF | TGTGCCAGCAGTGACCAGACAGACATCCTTCACTATGGCTACACCTTC | 16 | TRBJ1-2 | NA | NA | TRBV6-1
CASSDTWIHLHEQFF | TGTGCCAGCAGTGACACCTGGATCCACCTCCATGAGCAGTTCTTC | 15 | TRBJ2-1 | many | NA | TRBV7-9
CASSGAGTGSYEQYF | TGTGCCAGCAGTGGGGCGGGGACTGGGAGCTACGAGCAGTACTTC | 15 | TRBJ2-7 | many | NA | TRBV6-1
CASSLATGLGNTIYF | TGCGCCAGCAGCTTGGCTACTGGTCTTGGAAACACCATATATTTT | 15 | TRBJ1-3 | NA | NA | TRBV5-1
CASSVDSSGEQYF | TGCGCCAGCAGCGTTGATAGCAGCGGTGAGCAGTACTTC | 13 | TRBJ2-7 | few | NA | TRBV5-1
CASSLTPGSYYEQYF | TGTGCCAGCAGTTTAACCCCAGGGTCATACTACGAGCAGTACTTC | 15 | TRBJ2-7 | NA | NA | TRBV27
CASSIWASGIGAKNIQYF | TGTGCCAGTAGTATCTGGGCCTCAGGAATTGGGGCCAAAAACATTCAGTACTTC | 18 | TRBJ2-4 | NA | NA | TRBV19
CASSDWLANTGELFF | TGTGCCAGCAGTGACTGGCTAGCGAACACCGGGGAGCTGTTTTTT | 15 | TRBJ2-2 | NA | NA | TRBV6-1
CASSLQGAGQYF | TGTGCCAGCAGTTTACAGGGGGCAGGGCAGTACTTC | 12 | TRBJ2-7 | NA | TRBD1 | TRBV6-5
CAWSVQGRKLFF | TGTGCCTGGAGTGTACAGGGAAGAAAACTGTTTTTT | 12 | TRBJ1-4 | few | NA | TRBV30
CASSTNPLTGDWWETQYF | TGTGCCAGCAGCACGAATCCCTTGACAGGGGACTGGTGGGAGACCCAGTACTTC | 18 | TRBJ2-5 | NA | TRBD1 | TRBV7-8
CASSQARVLYF | TGTGCCAGCAGCCAAGCACGGGTGTTGTACTTC | 11 | TRBJ2-7 | NA | NA | TRBV11-1
CSVGRDRDGYTF | TGCAGCGTTGGCAGGGACAGGGATGGCTACACCTTC | 12 | TRBJ1-2 | NA | TRBD1 | TRBV29-1
CASSYLRGPQHF | TGTGCCAGCAGTTACCTTCGGGGGCCCCAGCATTTT | 12 | TRBJ1-5 | NA | NA | TRBV6-5
CASSLGGLLTDTQYF | TGTGCCAGCAGTTTGGGGGGGCTTCTCACAGATACGCAGTATTTT | 15 | TRBJ2-3 | few | NA | TRBV28
CASGGGTGELFF | TGTGCCAGCGGGGGCGGGACCGGGGAGCTGTTTTTT | 12 | TRBJ2-2 | many | NA | TRBV9
CASSGQGLRGYGYTF | TGCGCCAGCAGCGGACAGGGTCTGAGAGGGTATGGCTACACCTTC | 15 | TRBJ1-2 | NA | TRBD1 | TRBV5-1
CASSPPRMRLSYGYTF | TGTGCCAGCTCACCACCAAGAATGAGATTGAGCTATGGCTACACCTTC | 16 | TRBJ1-2 | NA | NA | TRBV18
CASSEAWTGSYEQYF | TGTGCCAGCAGTGAAGCGTGGACAGGGAGCTACGAGCAGTACTTC | 15 | TRBJ2-7 | few | TRBD1 | TRBV6-1
CAWSAGGPGNIQYF | TGTGCCTGGAGTGCCGGCGGGCCGGGAAACATTCAGTACTTC | 14 | TRBJ2-4 | few | NA | TRBV30
CASSPPEVYVEKLFF | TGTGCCAGCTCACCACCGGAGGTGTATGTTGAAAAACTGTTTTTT | 15 | TRBJ1-4 | NA | NA | TRBV18
CASSELWTGDYNEQFF | TGCGCCAGCAGTGAGCTTTGGACAGGTGATTACAATGAGCAGTTCTTC | 16 | TRBJ2-1 | NA | TRBD1 | TRBV10-1
CASSQVWPSDSYEQYF | TGCGCCAGCAGCCAAGTTTGGCCTAGCGACTCCTACGAGCAGTACTTC | 16 | TRBJ2-7 | NA | NA | TRBV4-1
CASSLGQGFYEQYF | TGTGCCAGCAGCCTCGGACAGGGTTTCTACGAGCAGTACTTC | 14 | TRBJ2-7 | few | TRBD1 | TRBV14
CASRAAAAAEAFF | TGTGCCAGTAGAGCCGCGGCAGCTGCTGAAGCTTTCTTT | 13 | TRBJ1-1 | few | NA | TRBV19
CASSGGNEQFF | TGTGCCAGCAGCGGAGGGAATGAGCAGTTCTTC | 11 | TRBJ2-1 | once | NA | TRBV7-3
CASYGSGIYYEQYF | TGTGCCAGCTATGGAAGCGGGATCTACTACGAGCAGTACTTC | 14 | TRBJ2-7 | NA | TRBD2 | TRBV2
CASSLQGLAGEADTQYF | TGTGCCAGCAGCTTGCAGGGACTAGCGGGAGAAGCAGATACGCAGTATTTT | 17 | TRBJ2-3 | NA | TRBD2 | TRBV7-2
CASSPRWSYEQYF | TGTGCCAGCAGCCCGCGGTGGTCCTACGAGCAGTACTTC | 13 | TRBJ2-7 | few | NA | TRBV7-8
CAAGLAGEFNEQFF | TGTGCCGCTGGACTAGCGGGAGAGTTCAATGAGCAGTTCTTC | 14 | TRBJ2-1 | NA | TRBD2 | TRBV10-3
CASLGREDEQFF | TGTGCCAGCCTAGGGCGGGAGGATGAGCAGTTCTTC | 12 | TRBJ2-1 | NA | TRBD2 | TRBV27
CASRPGQVSLETQYF | TGTGCCAGCAGACCCGGACAGGTCTCCCTAGAGACCCAGTACTTC | 15 | TRBJ2-5 | NA | TRBD1 | TRBV5-8
CASSHDPRTGTNEKLFF | TGTGCCAGCAGCCACGACCCGCGGACAGGAACTAATGAAAAACTGTTTTTT | 17 | TRBJ1-4 | NA | NA | TRBV12-1
CASSFPTASNYGYTF | TGTGCCAGCAGCTTCCCGACAGCCTCTAACTATGGCTACACCTTC | 15 | TRBJ1-2 | NA | NA | TRBV7-2
CASSGDRGLGTQYF | TGTGCCAGCAGCGGGGACAGGGGGCTTGGGACCCAGTACTTC | 14 | TRBJ2-5 | NA | TRBD1 | TRBV5-5
CASSYDEGRRNTEAFF | TGTGCCAGCAGTTACGACGAGGGTCGACGGAACACTGAAGCTTTCTTT | 16 | TRBJ1-1 | NA | NA | TRBV6-5
CASRETVNTEAFF | TGTGCCAGCAGGGAGACAGTGAACACTGAAGCTTTCTTT | 13 | TRBJ1-1 | NA | NA | TRBV7-9
CAISESYPGTGHYEQYF | TGTGCCATCAGTGAGTCGTATCCCGGGACAGGGCACTACGAGCAGTACTTC | 17 | TRBJ2-7 | NA | TRBD1 | TRBV10-3
CASSVSKKPHGYTF | TGTGCCAGCAGCGTGAGCAAAAAGCCTCATGGCTACACCTTC | 14 | TRBJ1-2 | NA | NA | TRBV6-5
CASSLGTANTGELFF | TGTGCCAGCTCACTGGGGACAGCGAACACCGGGGAGCTGTTTTTT | 15 | TRBJ2-2 | NA | TRBD1 | TRBV18
CASSLSGRGNEKLFF | TGTGCCAGCAGTTTATCGGGTCGAGGTAATGAAAAACTGTTTTTT | 15 | TRBJ1-4 | once | NA | TRBV28
CASSLVVGQGSYEQYF | TGTGCCAGCAGCTTAGTTGTGGGACAGGGGTCGTACGAGCAGTACTTC | 16 | TRBJ2-7 | NA | TRBD1 | TRBV13
CASSVSGTAALYTF | TGTGCCAGCAGCGTAAGCGGGACGGCAGCCCTCTACACCTTC | 14 | TRBJ1-2 | NA | NA | TRBV9
CASSTGLAANTGELFF | TGTGCCAGCAGCACGGGACTAGCGGCGAACACCGGGGAGCTGTTTTTT | 16 | TRBJ2-2 | NA | TRBD2 | TRBV5-4
CASSLPGHATNEKLFF | TGTGCCAGCAGCTTACCAGGCCATGCAACTAATGAAAAACTGTTTTTT | 16 | TRBJ1-4 | few | NA | TRBV5-6
CASSHRDIEGDEQFF | TGCGCCAGCAGCCACCGGGACATCGAGGGCGATGAGCAGTTCTTC | 15 | TRBJ2-1 | NA | NA | TRBV4-1